This entry concerns a single T cell receptor beta chain. Its binding antigen is unknown. Base-call qualities are not available, and no considerably larger clone is one nucleotide away. The data stem from a study of cytomegalovirus exposure and HLA in healthy donors (TCRdb year 2017). Regarding the research as a whole: In an earlier analysis of 450 to 750 of the donors, under 300 Gb of sequence data and 90 million to 130 million unique TCR beta sequences from approximately 180 million T cells were reported. Of the approximately 400 genotyped donors, over 65% fell in the genetic ancestry cluster associated with self-reported Caucasian donors. The later analysis used no new phenotypic data to find candidate immune exposures, relying instead on TCR beta sequences and their occurrence across donors. An early release that covered about 600 HLA-typed donors contained about 300 gigabases of sequencing data and tens of millions of unique TCR sequences. Donor age, sex, ethnicity and CMV serostatus were collected together with the repertoire data. In a later genetic analysis, genome-wide SNP genotypes for 398 of the 666 donors were used, and that subset was treated as a discovery cohort. An earlier analysis of roughly 580 of the donors used high-throughput TCR beta sequencing to judge whether each TCR beta V gene segment behaved as functional or pseudogenic. HLA typing included class I and class II loci at four-digit resolution. A later analysis re-analyzed previously published TCR beta repertoires from roughly 630 donors and added high-resolution HLA genotyping to study TCR occurrence patterns. The study aimed to test whether cataloging public T cell receptors could reveal signatures of past pathogen exposure. The study profiled the T cell repertoires of about 640 subjects by immunosequencing and related them to cytomegalovirus serostatus. Among some 400 genotyped donors of the cohort, an average of approximately 230,000 unique TCR beta nucleotide sequences were sequenced per donor, approximately 20% of them non-productive. Along with the approximately 650-subject first cohort, a separate validation cohort of around 110 different subjects was used. Every discovery cohort repertoire had been produced on one sequencing platform. The number of donors typed differed by locus, with 629-630 for A, B, C, DRB1 and DQB1, 522 for DQA1, 600 to 610 for DPA1, and approximately 470 for DPB1. A few DR-DQ haplotypes were treated as single units for association and clustering because of strong linkage in the cohort. The study combined high-throughput TCR immunosequencing, statistical association of individual TCRs with disease status, and machine learning to predict cytomegalovirus infection status. What the research found in general, with its limitations: When HLA alleles, especially DR and DQ, strongly co-occurred, attributing TCR associations to individual alleles was difficult. In a later analysis, about 16,000 TCR beta sequences were associated with specific HLA alleles at a false discovery rate of 0.05. CMV serostatus was the only immune exposure information available for the cohort. Because counts were too low, 15 to 20 rarely observed V segments, including chromosome 9 orphons, were excluded from the earlier analysis of 587 of the donors. Roughly uniform sequencing depth across donors was assumed in presence/absence analyses, although this assumption may not hold. In an earlier analysis of more than 500 of the donors, most TCR beta V segments appeared in productive rearrangements about 87% or about 30% of the time, broadly matching IMGT annotations. Because the 87-base-pair reads could not distinguish some IMGT-functional V segments, including TRBV6-2 and TRBV6-3, those segments were excluded. A group of highly shared sequence variants was considered likely to be a technical artifact of the sequencing pipeline. In the study, 150 to 200 TCR beta chains were listed as associated with cytomegalovirus. Most CMV-associated TCR beta chains appeared to be HLA-restricted in a later analysis, and the HLA associations seemed to be driven largely by CMV exposure. In a later analysis, the rate of TCR association differed among HLA loci, with DRB1 alleles having the most associated TCRs and HLA-C alleles having the fewest. A further reported finding was that TCR beta sequences accurately predicted the HLA-A and HLA-B alleles for most subjects in the first cohort. In both the original and validation cohorts, the classifier was reported to diagnose cytomegalovirus status with high specificity and sensitivity. Compared with equally common non-associated chains, HLA-associated TCR beta chains in a later analysis were more clonally expanded and had lower generation probabilities. The authors suggested that the approach could potentially be generalized to other disease states and immunological phenotypes. A later genetic analysis reported fewer N-insertions in productive TCRs among donors in an Asian-associated ancestry cluster than the roughly 670-donor mean. In vitro tests confirmed that three of the cytomegalovirus-associated TCR beta chains recognize cytomegalovirus antigens. Because HLA typing was unavailable for some donors at each locus, only the typed subset was used in association tests. Linkage disequilibrium might explain the correlated functional status among segregating V segments, but an unknown experimental factor could not be excluded. While some public TCRs were present in many individuals, most TCR sequences turned up only very rarely across donors. The cohort was sequenced for TCR beta chains only, and without alpha or paired-chain data the features that could be detected were limited. An association between a missense DCLRE1C variant and V-gene and J-gene trimming of TCR beta chains was found in a later genetic analysis and replicated in an independent cohort. In a later analysis, several top co-occurrence clusters were reported to appear linked to parvovirus B19, influenza, CMV and Epstein-Barr virus.

The cohort comprised around 690 healthy bone marrow donors. All cohort members were sampled while nominally healthy, although unrecorded immune exposures were likely present. The donor tested CMV seropositive and was one of the 289 seropositive cohort members. Every donor gave a peripheral blood sample, and the peripheral blood mononuclear cells from that sample were used for TCR beta sequencing. Genomic DNA extraction from the blood cell samples was performed with the Qiagen DNeasy Blood Extraction Kit. Library generation was performed with the immunoSEQ multiplex PCR assay. The multiplex PCR relied on a mix of 60 forward primers for TCR Vbeta segments and 13 reverse primers for TCR Jbeta segments. Amplification of the CDR3 region of rearranged TCR beta genes was performed with a multiplex PCR assay on genomic DNA. On the Illumina HiSeq System, the amplified TCR beta libraries were sequenced as 87-base-pair reads. Under the source paper's analysis protocol: A later analysis counted approximately 76 million unique TCR beta chains across the 650 to 700 repertoires, and 9 million to 14 million of these chains were shared by at least two donors. To remove PCR and sequencing errors, raw reads were error-corrected and collapsed into unique sequences using a nearest-neighbor algorithm that merged closely related sequences. Alignment of CDR3 sequences to IMGT reference sequences was used to assign V, D and J gene segments. For a sequence to be retained, a match of at least six nucleotides to both a V gene segment and a J gene segment was required. Rearrangements were called productive when the CDR3 lacked stop codons and stayed in frame with V and J; all others were non-productive. Following IMGT convention, CDR3 was defined as the stretch from the second conserved V-encoded cysteine to the conserved J-encoded phenylalanine. Sequences without an unambiguous match to a single V gene segment were excluded from the earlier analysis of about 600 of the donors. In an earlier analysis of a few hundred of the donors, V segments were called functional above 56.7% productive rearrangements and were called segregating when the between-donor standard deviation exceeded 5%. A statistical classification framework was built to diagnose cytomegalovirus status from the catalog of TCR beta chain sequences. In a later analysis, TCR nucleotide sequences were compared against IMGT/GENE-DB human TR gene sequences so that V and J genes could be assigned. Using the TCRdist pipeline, a later analysis assigned CDR3 sequences along with most-parsimonious VDJ recombination scenarios. A later analysis defined each TCR beta chain by its CDR3 amino acid sequence plus V-gene family, and excluded reads lacking a unique V-gene family. A later analysis removed 500 to 600 highly shared, low-generation-probability nucleotide sequences to deal with suspected cross-contamination and a sequencing artifact. A later analysis calculated a clonal expansion index for each public chain from normalized within-repertoire ranks of inferred template counts. A later analysis computed generation probabilities with a VDJ recombination model fitted to out-of-frame rearrangements, and checked the results against IGoR. In a later analysis, TCR-TCR, TCR-HLA and TCR-CMV co-occurrence was scored with hypergeometric tests, and a repertoire-size bias correction was applied to TCR pairs. To estimate false discovery rates, a later analysis permuted the HLA or CMV assignments 20 times. In a later analysis, co-occurring TCRs were grouped with DBSCAN, and TCRdist sequence similarity was added when clustering was performed within HLA-allele-positive subsets. Co-occurrence clustering excluded repertoires with fewer than 30,000 or more than 120,000 public chains, plus five with anomalous nucleotide sharing. TCRdb carries this immuneACCESS record with in-frame sequences only. Its versions omit some clonotypes, under half of them owing to an unresolved V gene in the studies checked, with the rest unexplained. V and J calls plus clone size are reproduced from that table; the DNA served to infer D and trimming. The sample yields about 140,000 clones; around 10% were counted once. Of the sample, 5.5% to 8% is held by the ten largest clones.

Its CDR3 holds 19 amino acids, cysteine through phenylalanine. CDR3 DNA only is kept here, 57 bases in frame from base 1. The germline V gene encodes CDR1 SGHVS and CDR2 FQNEAQ. Trimming removed 2 bases from V and 2 bases from J; the gene matches leave 13 bases unexplained. The TCR sequence derives from a woman in her thirties or forties in good health and CMV-seropositive. The specimen was PBMCs. The chain was built from TRBV7-8 and TRBJ2-2, with 8 central nucleotides matching TRBD1. The CDR3 is CASSLPRTGLPRNTGELFF. The bases read TGTGCCAGCAGCTTACCAAGGACAGGGCTCCCCCGTAACACCGGGGAGCTGTTTTTT.